The rows below give T cell receptor beta chains drawn from one sample of a study of vaccination effects on CD4 cells after COVID-19. TCRdb keeps only in-frame clones here, not all; method: immunoSEQ multiplex PCR. The sample lists under 15,000 clones; around 84% were seen once. No antigen has been identified for these receptors. Sequencing used CD4+ T cells from PBMCs cultured with HCoV-NL63 spike peptides, obtained after COVID-19 vaccination. Receptors originate from a human donor who had a prior SARS-CoV-2 infection. The CDR3 runs from the conserved cysteine through the conserved F or W. Each record gives: J gene, clone size, V gene, D gene, CDR3 DNA, CDR3 protein. The D gene is left open where the match is weak. Clone size is not always given. Where it is, it says once, few, many or a class for expanded clones.

J: TRBJ1-2
size: -
V: TRBV7-8
D: -
DNA: TGTGCCAGCAGCTTAGGTCCAGGGGTAGACTATGGCTACACCTTC
CDR3: CASSLGPGVDYGYTF

J: TRBJ1-4
size: -
V: TRBV5-1
D: TRBD1
DNA: TGCGCCAGCAGCTCACAGGGGGCCGGGGCTAATGAAAAACTGTTTTTT
CDR3: CASSSQGAGANEKLFF

J: TRBJ2-7
size: -
V: TRBV9
D: -
DNA: TGTGCCAGCAGCGTAGAGGGCTCAGCCCCCTACGAGCAGTACTTC
CDR3: CASSVEGSAPYEQYF

J: TRBJ2-2
size: -
V: TRBV18
D: TRBD1
DNA: TGTGCCAGCTCACAAACATTGGTCGGACAGGGGGCGGACACCGGGGAGCTGTTTTTT
CDR3: CASSQTLVGQGADTGELFF

J: TRBJ1-6
size: -
V: TRBV19
D: -
DNA: TGTGCCAGTAGTAAAACCCACCCACGACAGGATTTAGATTCACCCCTCCACTTT
CDR3: CASSKTHPRQDLDSPLHF

J: TRBJ2-1
size: -
V: TRBV4-2
D: TRBD2
DNA: TGTGCCAGCAGCCGCCAACTAGCGGGAGGGCCTTTTTTGCTTTTCGATGAGCAGTTCTTC
CDR3: CASSRQLAGGPFLLFDEQFF

J: TRBJ2-1
size: few
V: TRBV10-3
D: -
DNA: TGTGCCATCAGCAGGGACTACAATGAGCAGTTCTTC
CDR3: CAISRDYNEQFF

J: TRBJ1-6
size: -
V: TRBV5-1
D: -
DNA: TGCGCCAGCAGCTTGGATACAGTACAGTCACCCCTCCACTTT
CDR3: CASSLDTVQSPLHF

J: TRBJ1-4
size: -
V: TRBV19
D: -
DNA: TGTGCCAGTAGTGTCAAAGGGACCGGGAGTCTACTGTTTTTT
CDR3: CASSVKGTGSLLFF

J: TRBJ2-1
size: medium-sized
V: TRBV5-1
D: TRBD2
DNA: TGCGCCAGCAGCCGTCGACTAGCGGGAGACAATGAGCAGTTCTTC
CDR3: CASSRRLAGDNEQFF

J: TRBJ2-5
size: -
V: TRBV19
D: -
DNA: TGTGCCAGTAGAGACCCGACAACTTCCCCAGAGACCCAGTACTTC
CDR3: CASRDPTTSPETQYF

J: TRBJ1-3
size: -
V: TRBV11-3
D: -
DNA: TGTGCCAGCAGCTTAGATTTGGGCGCTGGAAACACCATATATTTT
CDR3: CASSLDLGAGNTIYF

J: TRBJ2-5
size: -
V: TRBV5-4
D: -
DNA: TGTGCCAGCAGCGAGATGACCGGGGAGACCCAGTACTTC
CDR3: CASSEMTGETQYF

J: TRBJ2-2
size: few
V: TRBV4-1
D: TRBD2
DNA: TGCGCCAGCAGCCAAGAACGACTAGCGGGGGGTAAACACACCGGGGAGCTGTTTTTT
CDR3: CASSQERLAGGKHTGELFF

J: TRBJ2-7
size: once
V: TRBV4-1
D: TRBD2
DNA: TGCGCCAGCAGCCAAGATCTGGGGACTAGACGCGAGCAGTACTTC
CDR3: CASSQDLGTRREQYF

J: TRBJ1-3
size: -
V: TRBV9
D: -
DNA: TGTGCCAGCAGCGTACAACAGGGTACTGGAAACACCATATATTTT
CDR3: CASSVQQGTGNTIYF